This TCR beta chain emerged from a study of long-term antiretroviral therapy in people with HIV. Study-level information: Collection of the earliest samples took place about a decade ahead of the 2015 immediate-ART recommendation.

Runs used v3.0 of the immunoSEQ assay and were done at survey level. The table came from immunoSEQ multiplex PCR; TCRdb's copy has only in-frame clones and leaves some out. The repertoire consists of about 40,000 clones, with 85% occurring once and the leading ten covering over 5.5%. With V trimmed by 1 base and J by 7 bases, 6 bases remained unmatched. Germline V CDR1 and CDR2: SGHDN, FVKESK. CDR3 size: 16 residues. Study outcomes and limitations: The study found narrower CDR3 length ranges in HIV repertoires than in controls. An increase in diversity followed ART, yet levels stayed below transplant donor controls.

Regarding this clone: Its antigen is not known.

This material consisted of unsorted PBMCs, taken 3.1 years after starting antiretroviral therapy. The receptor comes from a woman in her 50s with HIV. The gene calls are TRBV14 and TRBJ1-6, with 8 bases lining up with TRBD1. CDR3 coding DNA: TGTGCCAGCAGCCAAGCAGGGACAGGAATAAATTCACCCCTCCACTTT. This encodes CASSQAGTGINSPLHF.